This TCR beta chain was recovered during a study of blood T cell repertoires in COVID-19. Overall study: From T cells, B-cell-depleted T cells, or PBMCs came the material, which was cDNA or gDNA.

V was pared by 0 bases and J by 0 bases, with 5 bases of the junction left unmatched. CDR1 is SGHRS and CDR2 is YFSETQ in the germline V gene. The CDR3 runs to 16 residues. Original methodology: Counts of nucleated cells, estimated from reference gene primer amplification, were obtained. Here immunoSEQ multiplex PCR was the method, and the copy in TCRdb shows in-frame clones only, minus some. V and J calls and clone size are copied from that table; D and trimming were computed from the DNA. Counted here are around 40,000 clones, 80% to 95% occurring once; the ten biggest clones make up approximately 6%.

V usage is TRBV5-1 and J usage is TRBJ1-1; 7 bases are a match to TRBD1. Source material: peripheral blood. This TCR came from a woman of 80 years or more with acute or convalescent COVID-19. CDR3 amino acids: CASSLEGAGMNTEAFF. CDR3 nucleotides: TGCGCCAGCAGCTTGGAGGGGGCCGGCATGAACACTGAAGCTTTCTTT.